The 15 T cell receptor beta chains presented below share a single source sample, sequenced in a study of CD8 T cells in ankylosing spondylitis (dated by TCRdb to about 2017). On the study overall, not on this receptor specifically: A TCR beta motif of fewer than 10 highly homologous amino acid variants appeared characteristic of blood from ankylosing spondylitis patients.

The library came from 5' RACE. For sequencing, an Illumina HiSeq 2500 was employed. The public reads were quality trimmed at Q25 with fastp and then assembled into clones with MiXCR by TCRdb, keeping productive beta chains. Every CDR3 protein is listed once, alongside the most common genes and DNA of its rows. The sample data list around 430,000 distinct CDR3 sequences, and about 15% of these were observed just once. The top ten clonotypes cover approximately 1% of the sample. The antigens for these receptors are not known. Sequenced input: blood, either unsorted or a sorted T cell fraction (not recorded which). All receptors derive from a male donor with ankylosing spondylitis.

This clonotype has only a few counts. This chain connects TRBV10-3 to TRBJ2-3; tentatively, D is TRBD2 (6 bases). The V gene lost 6 bases and the J gene lost 6 bases, with 16 bases spanning the gap. The V gene's germline CDR1 is ENHRY and CDR2 SYGVKD. This CDR3 has 14 residues. The CDR3 nucleotides read TGTGCCATCAGCCCCGGGCGGGACGGGGATACGCAGTATTTT. This translates into CAISPGRDGDTQYF.

This clonotype was observed many times. V usage is TRBV7-9 and J usage is TRBJ2-7; 9 bases line up with TRBD1. This CDR3 has 15 amino acids. Trimming removed 4 bases from V and 3 bases from J; junction bases left unmatched: 7. Germline V gene data show CDR1 as SEHNR and CDR2 as FQNEAQ (reference sequence). The CDR3 protein is CASSYGTGSLYEQYF. The CDR3 region has the DNA TGTGCCAGCAGCTATGGGACAGGGAGCCTCTACGAGCAGTACTTC.

This clonotype turned up a few times. This chain joins TRBV20-1 and TRBJ2-7, with D maybe TRBD2 (5 bases). Germline V gene lookup returns CDR1 DFQATT and CDR2 SNEGSKA (reference sequence). This CDR3 is built from 16 residues. CDR3 amino acids: CPPFPLLASSSYEQYF. The CDR3 region has the DNA TGCCCCCCTTTCCCCCTCCTAGCTTCGAGCTCCTACGAGCAGTACTTC.

A few counts support this clonotype. V usage is TRBV20-1 and J usage is TRBJ2-3, with D unresolved. The germline V gene encodes CDR1 DFQATT and CDR2 SNEGSKA (reference sequence). V was cut by 0 bases and J by 0 bases, with 7 bases left in between. The CDR3 length is 14 residues. This CDR3 is CSARDPGSTDTQYF. The CDR3 DNA reads TGCAGTGCTAGAGATCCCGGGAGCACAGATACGCAGTATTTT.

The sample holds a few counts of this clonotype. The chain recombines TRBV20-1 with TRBJ2-7; no firm D call. Trimming took off 3 bases at V and 0 bases at J, with 6 bases between the two ends. This CDR3 spans 12 amino acids. CDR1 is DFQATT and CDR2 is SNEGSKA in the germline V gene (reference sequence). The CDR3 is CSASTHSYEQYF. The CDR3 DNA sequence: TGCAGTGCTAGTACCCACTCCTACGAGCAGTACTTC.

The rearrangement links TRBV5-5 to TRBJ1-5, with D possibly matching TRBD1 (5 bases). The germline V gene encodes CDR1 SGHKS and CDR2 YYEKEE (reference sequence). This CDR3 spans 15 amino acids. Trimming removed 3 bases from V and 3 bases from J, with 13 bases in between. CDR3 bases: TGTGCCAGCAGCTCAGGGCGCAGGAACAATCAGCCCCAGCATTTT. Protein: CASSSGRRNNQPQHF.

CDR3 region: CASSSATFRYEQYF. The CDR3 DNA sequence: TGTGCCAGCAGCTCGGCTACCTTTCGCTACGAGCAGTACTTC. V usage is TRBV11-2 and J usage is TRBJ2-7; D is unclear. The germline gives CDR1 SGHAT, CDR2 FQNNGV. V was cut by 4 bases and J by 3 bases, with 13 bases left in between. The CDR3 loop spans 14 amino acids.

The V call is TRBV24-1, the J call TRBJ2-1; D gene uncertain. Germline lookup yields CDR1 KGHDR and CDR2 SFDVKD. This CDR3 is built from 11 residues. Trimming took 5 bases from V and 8 from J, leaving 6 bases between them. The chain's CDR3 is CATSGGYEQFF. In nucleotides, the CDR3 is TGTGCCACCAGTGGAGGATATGAGCAGTTCTTC.

Many counts were recorded for this clonotype. The chain combines TRBV20-1 with TRBJ2-1, with TRBD1 matching 8 bases. The CDR3 is 19 amino acids. The trim removed 1 base at V and 8 bases at J, leaving 22 bases unmatched. Germline V lookup: CDR1 DFQATT, CDR2 SNEGSKA (reference sequence). This chain's CDR3 is CSARALMGPGGQDFHEQFF. In DNA form, the CDR3 reads TGCAGTGCTAGAGCCCTGATGGGGCCTGGGGGACAGGACTTTCATGAGCAGTTCTTC.

The chain combines TRBV12-3 or TRBV12-4 with TRBJ1-1, with D perhaps matching TRBD1 (5 bases). This CDR3 has 13 amino acids. The V end lost 10 bases, the J end lost 3 bases, and 15 bases lay between the germline ends. The CDR3 sequence is CATSGPGDTEAFF. The DNA for the CDR3 is TGTGCCACCTCGGGGCCCGGAGACACTGAAGCTTTCTTT.

This clonotype has just a few counts. V gene TRBV20-1 combines with J gene TRBJ2-3; D is ambiguous. This CDR3 spans 13 amino acids. The V and J ends lost 4 bases and 2 bases respectively, with 10 bases between them. The germline gives CDR1 DFQATT, CDR2 SNEGSKA (reference sequence). Here the CDR3 reads CSATHFVTDTQYF. The CDR3, as DNA: TGCAGTGCTACACATTTTGTCACAGATACGCAGTATTTT.

This chain joins TRBV5-6 and TRBJ1-2; D may be TRBD1 (6 bases). Germline CDR1 is SGHDT and CDR2 is YYEEEE. Trimming removed 4 bases from V and 5 bases from J, with 18 bases in between. The CDR3 extends over 15 amino acids. This CDR3 reads CASSGGLGTVYGYTF. CDR3 coding DNA: TGTGCCAGCAGCGGGGGCCTCGGGACGGTTTATGGCTACACCTTC.

This clonotype came up a few times. V usage is TRBV18 and J usage is TRBJ1-2; D is unclear. This CDR3 has 14 residues. Germline V gene data show CDR1 as KGHSH and CDR2 as LQKENI. Trimming left V 8 bases short and J 7 bases short, with 20 bases between. CDR3 sequence reads: CASARSDYVGGYTF. The CDR3, as DNA: TGTGCCAGCGCTCGTTCGGACTACGTGGGTGGCTACACCTTC.

This chain uses TRBV11-2 with TRBJ2-6; D gene ambiguous. Germline CDR1 SGHAT, CDR2 FQNNGV. The CDR3 has 15 amino acids. V shed 7 bases and J shed 0 bases, with 10 bases lying between them. The CDR3 sequence: CASIYGLSGANVLTF. The CDR3 DNA follows: TGTGCCAGCATCTATGGTCTCTCTGGGGCCAACGTCCTGACTTTC.

The CDR3 sequence: CASTLGGARTYEQYF. CDR3 in DNA: TGTGCCAGCACCTTGGGGGGAGCTCGGACCTACGAGCAGTACTTC. The chain is built from TRBV28 and TRBJ2-7; tentatively, D is TRBD2 (6 bases). The CDR3 runs to 15 residues. V lost 7 bases and J 2 bases, leaving 18 bases between the germline ends. Germline V gives CDR1 MDHEN, CDR2 SYDVKM.